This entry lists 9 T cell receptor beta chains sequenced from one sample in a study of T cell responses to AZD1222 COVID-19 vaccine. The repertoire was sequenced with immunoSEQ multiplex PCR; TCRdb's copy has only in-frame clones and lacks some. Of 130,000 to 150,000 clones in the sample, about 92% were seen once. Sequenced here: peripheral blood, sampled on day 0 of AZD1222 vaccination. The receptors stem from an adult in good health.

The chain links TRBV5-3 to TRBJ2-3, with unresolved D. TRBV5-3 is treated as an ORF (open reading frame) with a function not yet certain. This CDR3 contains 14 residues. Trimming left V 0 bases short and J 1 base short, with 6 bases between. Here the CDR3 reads CARSLALGTDTQYF. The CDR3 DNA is TGTGCCAGAAGCTTGGCCCTCGGCACAGATACGCAGTATTTT.

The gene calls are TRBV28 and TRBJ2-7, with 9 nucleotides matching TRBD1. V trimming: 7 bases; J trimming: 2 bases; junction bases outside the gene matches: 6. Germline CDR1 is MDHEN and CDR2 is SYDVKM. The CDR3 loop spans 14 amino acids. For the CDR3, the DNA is TGTGCCAGCAATCCGGGACAGGGAGCCTACGAGCAGTACTTC. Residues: CASNPGQGAYEQYF.

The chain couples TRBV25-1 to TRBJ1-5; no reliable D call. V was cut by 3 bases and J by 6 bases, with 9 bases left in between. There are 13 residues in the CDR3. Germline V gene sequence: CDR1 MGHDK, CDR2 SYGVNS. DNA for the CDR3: TGTGCCAGCAGTGATATGGGTGGTCAGCCCCAGCATTTT. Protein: CASSDMGGQPQHF. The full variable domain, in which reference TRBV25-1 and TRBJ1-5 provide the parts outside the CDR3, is EADIYQTPRYLVIGTGKKITLECSQTMGHDKMYWYQQDPGMELHLIHYSYGVNSTEKGDLSSESTVSRIRTEHFPLTLESARPSHTSQYLCASSDMGGQPQHFGDGTRLSIL.

CDR3 sequence reads: CASSPDRTNYGYTF. The CDR3 DNA reads as TGTGCCAGCTCTCCCGACAGGACCAACTATGGCTACACCTTC. The chain is built from TRBV18 and TRBJ1-2; D is possibly TRBD1 (6 bases). The CDR3 sequence is 14 residues long. Germline CDR1 reads KGHSH; CDR2 reads LQKENI. With 6 bases removed from V and 2 bases from J, the gap between germline ends came to 13 bases.

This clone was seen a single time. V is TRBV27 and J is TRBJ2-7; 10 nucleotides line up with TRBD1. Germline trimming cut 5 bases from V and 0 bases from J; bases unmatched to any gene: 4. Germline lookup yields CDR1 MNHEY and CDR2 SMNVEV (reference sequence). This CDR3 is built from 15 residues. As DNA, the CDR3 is TGTGCCAGCAGTCACGGGACAGGGGTCTCCTACGAGCAGTACTTC. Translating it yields CASSHGTGVSYEQYF.

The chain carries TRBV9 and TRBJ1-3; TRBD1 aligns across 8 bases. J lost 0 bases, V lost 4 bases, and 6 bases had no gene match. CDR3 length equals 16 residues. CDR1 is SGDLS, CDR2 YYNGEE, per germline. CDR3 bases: TGTGCCAGCAGCCCCCGGACAGGGTACTCTGGAAACACCATATATTTT. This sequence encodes CASSPRTGYSGNTIYF. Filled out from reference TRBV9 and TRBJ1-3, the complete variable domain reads DSGVTQTPKHLITATGQRVTLRCSPRSGDLSVYWYQQSLDQGLQFLIQYYNGEERAKGNILERFSAQQFPDLHSELNLSSLELGDSALYFCASSPRTGYSGNTIYFGEGSWLTVV.

CDR3 DNA sequence: TGCGCCAGCAGCCAAGAGTGGACAGGGGTTAGCTATGAGCAGTTCTTC. It is translated as CASSQEWTGVSYEQFF. The chain uses TRBV4-3 and TRBJ2-1; 9 positions match TRBD1. The CDR3 has 16 residues. Germline trimming cut 0 bases from V and 8 bases from J; bases unmatched to any gene: 8. CDR1 is LGHNA, CDR2 YSLEER, per germline.

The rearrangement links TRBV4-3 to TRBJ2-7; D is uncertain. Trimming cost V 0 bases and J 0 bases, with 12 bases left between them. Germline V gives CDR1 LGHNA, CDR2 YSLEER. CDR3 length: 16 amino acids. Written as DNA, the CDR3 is TGCGCCAGCAGCCAAGATAATGCAGGAAGCTCCTACGAGCAGTACTTC. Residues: CASSQDNAGSSYEQYF.

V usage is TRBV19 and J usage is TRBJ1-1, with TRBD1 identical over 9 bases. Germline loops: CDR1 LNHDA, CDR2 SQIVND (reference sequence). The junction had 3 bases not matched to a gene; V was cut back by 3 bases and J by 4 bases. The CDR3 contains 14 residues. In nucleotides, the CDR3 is TGTGCCAGTAGTATTGACAGGGGGGCCACTGAAGCTTTCTTT. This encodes CASSIDRGATEAFF.